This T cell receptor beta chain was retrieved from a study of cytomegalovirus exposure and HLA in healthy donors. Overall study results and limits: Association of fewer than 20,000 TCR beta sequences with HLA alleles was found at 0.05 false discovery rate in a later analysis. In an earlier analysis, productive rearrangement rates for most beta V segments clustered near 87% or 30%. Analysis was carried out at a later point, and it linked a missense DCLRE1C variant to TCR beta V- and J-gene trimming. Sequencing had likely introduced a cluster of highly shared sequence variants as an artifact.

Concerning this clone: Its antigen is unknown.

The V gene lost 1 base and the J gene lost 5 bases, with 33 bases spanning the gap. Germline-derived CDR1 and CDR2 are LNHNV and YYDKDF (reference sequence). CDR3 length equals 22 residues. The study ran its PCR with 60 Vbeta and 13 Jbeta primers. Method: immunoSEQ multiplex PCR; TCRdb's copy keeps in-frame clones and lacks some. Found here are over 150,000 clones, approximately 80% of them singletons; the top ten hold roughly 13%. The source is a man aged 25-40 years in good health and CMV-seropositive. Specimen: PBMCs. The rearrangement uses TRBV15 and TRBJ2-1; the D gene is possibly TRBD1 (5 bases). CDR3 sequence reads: CATSRADSSQGALFHLNNEQFF. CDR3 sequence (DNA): TGTGCCACCAGCAGAGCCGACTCCTCCCAGGGTGCCCTATTTCACCTGAACAATGAGCAGTTCTTC.